The entry below describes one T cell receptor beta chain. The data derive from a study of T cell changes during pregnancy in multiple sclerosis. The CDR3 loop spans 15 amino acids. Looked up from germline, CDR1 is SGHRS and CDR2 is YFSETQ. The trim removed 5 bases at V and 6 bases at J, leaving 9 bases unmatched. Repertoires were generated with immunoSEQ multiplex PCR, while TCRdb's copy carries only in-frame clones and drops some. The data show tens of thousands of clones, with roughly 89% seen just once and around 0.7% held by the top ten. The sample here was peripheral blood, taken in the third trimester of pregnancy. The receptor's source is a female donor in good health, enrolled as a control in a pregnancy study. The chain carries TRBV5-1 and TRBJ2-2, with 8 bases matching TRBD2. The DNA of the CDR3 is TGCGCCAGCAGGGTTGGACTAGCAAGTCCCGGGGAGCTGTTTTTT. Translation gives CASRVGLASPGELFF.